The following is a T cell receptor (beta chain) sequence with its context. The target antigen is unknown. These data are taken from a study of CD8+ T cells in alopecia areata. Study summary: Twice a day, 5 to 10 mg of oral tofacitinib was administered to treated patients. Study results and caveats: The study found TCR sharing across patients less clear than in mice, possibly for HLA reasons. Tofacitinib yielded significantly lower scalp clonality and fewer expanded CD8+ clones among the top 100.

Extracted RNA was reverse transcribed into cDNA, the sequencing template. Measured with immunoSEQ multiplex PCR; TCRdb has only the in-frame clones, and not every one. Of more than 100,000 clones in the sample, 70% to 90% are singletons; the top ten hold over 8.5%. Stated treatment: oral pan-JAK inhibitor, 5-10 mg twice daily. Alopecia areata patients had lesional scalp punch biopsies and peripheral blood taken from them. The sequencing used CD8+ T cells sorted from blood, collected at approximately week 34, from a patient treated with tofacitinib. The receptor was isolated from a human donor with alopecia areata.

This CDR3 is CASSDYISEQFF. CDR3 nucleotides: TGCGCCAGCAGTGATTACATTTCAGAGCAGTTCTTC. The rearrangement joins TRBV10-1 to TRBJ2-1, with D uncertain. The CDR3 consists of 12 residues. V lost 3 bases and J 10 bases, leaving 10 bases between the germline ends. From germline, CDR1 is WNHNN and CDR2 SYGVQD (reference sequence).